The 30 T cell receptor beta chains presented below share a single source sample, sequenced in a study of shared clonotypes between healthy human individuals (dated by TCRdb to the early 2020s). Library prep was done by the immunoSEQ multiplex PCR assay. Not all clones reach the TCRdb copy of this immuneACCESS table, which keeps in-frame sequences only. Checked studies attribute under half of the gap to unresolved V genes and leave the rest unexplained. The sample table contains approximately 1.9 million clones; only one count was recorded for 93% of them. The top ten clonotypes cover 1.5% to 2% of the sample. CD8 naive samples consisted of CD45RO-negative cells that were positively selected for CCR7, yielding a CD45RA+CCR7+ population without TemRA cells. Sequencing was done on a sample of naive CD8+ T cells from PBMCs. The cell subset or site label, as the study defines it: CD45RA+CCR7+. Source of these receptors: a man aged 18 to 29 in good health. Some clones in this sample may be carry-over from other donors' samples.

The chain employs TRBV27 and TRBJ1-2, with a weak D call TRBD1 (6 bases). The CDR3 covers 16 residues. Germline-derived CDR1 and CDR2 are MNHEY and SMNVEV (reference sequence). With 5 bases removed from V and 7 bases from J, the gap between germline ends came to 23 bases. The CDR3 region is CASSPTYVGGAGGYTF. In DNA form, the CDR3 reads TGTGCCAGCAGTCCAACTTATGTGGGGGGCGCAGGTGGCTACACCTTC.

This chain links TRBV18 with TRBJ1-1; the D gene is possibly TRBD1 (5 bases). Per germline, CDR1 KGHSH and CDR2 LQKENI. V gave up 1 base and J gave up 5 bases, with 11 bases separating them. The CDR3 spans 14 residues. The CDR3 region has the DNA TGTGCCAGCTCACCACGGGGGGACTTTACTGAAGCTTTCTTT. It yields the protein CASSPRGDFTEAFF. The full variable domain, its missing parts supplied by reference TRBV18 and TRBJ1-1, is NAGVMQNPRHLVRRRGQEARLRCSPMKGHSHVYWYRQLPEEGLKFMVYLQKENIIDESGMPKERFSAEFPKEGPSILRIQQVVRGDSAAYFCASSPRGDFTEAFFGQGTRLTVV.

The CDR3 bases are TGCGCCAGCAGCCAAGATGCGGGAGGGCTCGAGCAGTACTTC. Its protein is CASSQDAGGLEQYF. The chain uses TRBV4-1 and TRBJ2-7; TRBD2 matches 9 bases. Germline loops: CDR1 MGHRA, CDR2 YSYEKL. The trim removed 0 bases at V and 6 bases at J, leaving 3 bases unmatched. The CDR3 covers 14 residues.

The table lists this clone with a count of one. The CDR3 sequence is CASSLLASGEKLFF. Written as DNA, the CDR3 is TGTGCCAGCAGTTTATTGGCGAGTGGTGAAAAACTGTTTTTT. The rearrangement joins TRBV27 to TRBJ1-4; D gene ambiguous. CDR3 length: 14 amino acids. Trimming removed 1 base at V and 7 bases at J, with 10 bases between. Per germline, CDR1 MNHEY and CDR2 SMNVEV (reference sequence).

This sequence joins TRBV7-9 and TRBJ1-1; D remains ambiguous. CDR3 size: 12 residues. Germline CDR1 SEHNR, CDR2 FQNEAQ (reference sequence). Between the trimmed V and J ends, which lost 5 bases and 7 bases, there was a span of 11 bases. CDR3 nucleotides: TGTGCCAGCAGCGTAATTTCCAATGAAGCTTTCTTT. Residues: CASSVISNEAFF. Full variable domain (rest looked up from reference TRBV7-9 and TRBJ1-1): DTGVSQNPRHKITKRGQNVTFRCDPISEHNRLYWYRQTLGQGPEFLTYFQNEAQLEKSRLLSDRFSAERPKGSFSTLEIQRTEQGDSAMYLCASSVISNEAFFGQGTRLTVV.

V usage is TRBV10-3 and J usage is TRBJ1-5; 8 bases match TRBD1. The V and J ends lost 3 bases and 7 bases, in that order; junction bases with no gene match: 5. The CDR3 length is 14 residues. The germline V gene encodes CDR1 ENHRY and CDR2 SYGVKD. The CDR3 DNA reads as TGTGCCATCAGTGACGCAGGGGGCGGACAGCCCCAGCATTTT. It yields the protein CAISDAGGGQPQHF.

CDR3: CASSLGRADGYTF. CDR3 nucleotides: TGCGCCAGCAGCCTAGGCCGGGCTGATGGCTACACCTTC. The chain couples TRBV4-1 to TRBJ1-2; no firm D call. The CDR3 consists of 13 residues. Germline assignment: CDR1 MGHRA and CDR2 YSYEKL. Trimming removed 4 bases at V and 6 bases at J, with 12 bases between.

This clone was detected only a few times. The V and J genes are TRBV6-6 and TRBJ1-5, with 7 bases that match TRBD1. V shed 7 bases, J shed 7 bases, and the junction held 7 bases outside the gene matches. Germline loops: CDR1 MNHNY, CDR2 SVGAGI (reference sequence). The CDR3 contains 13 residues. CDR3 protein: CASKEQGSQPQHF. In DNA, the CDR3 is TGTGCCAGCAAAGAACAGGGGTCCCAGCCCCAGCATTTT.

The chain couples TRBV7-9 to TRBJ2-3; 8 nucleotides match TRBD2. Germline V gives CDR1 SEHNR, CDR2 FQNEAQ (reference sequence). The CDR3 is made up of 16 amino acids. The V and J ends lost 6 bases and 0 bases, in that order; junction bases with no gene match: 8. The CDR3 region has the DNA TGTGCCAGCAGTCAAGAGGCTAGCGGGAGCACAGATACGCAGTATTTT. It translates to CASSQEASGSTDTQYF. The full variable domain, with the rest looked up from reference TRBV7-9 and TRBJ2-3, is DTGVSQNPRHKITKRGQNVTFRCDPISEHNRLYWYRQTLGQGPEFLTYFQNEAQLEKSRLLSDRFSAERPKGSFSTLEIQRTEQGDSAMYLCASSQEASGSTDTQYFGPGTRLTVL.

The chain couples TRBV28 to TRBJ1-6, with 8 bases fitting TRBD1. The CDR3 spans 16 residues. Germline loops: CDR1 MDHEN, CDR2 SYDVKM. Trimming cost V 4 bases and J 10 bases; bases outside gene matches: 12. DNA for the CDR3: TGTGCCAGCAGTTCAGACAGGGGAGCCTTGCGGTCACCCCTCCACTTT. Encoded protein: CASSSDRGALRSPLHF.

The rearrangement uses TRBV29-1 and TRBJ2-7, with unresolved D. CDR3 length: 16 amino acids. V lost 5 bases and J 0 bases, leaving 20 bases between the germline ends. In germline, CDR1 is SQVTM, CDR2 ANQGSEA. The CDR3 region has the DNA TGCAGCGTTTTTGGAGTTTCGGCGGATAGCTCCTACGAGCAGTACTTC. Its translation: CSVFGVSADSSYEQYF.

This clone was picked up a small number of times. The V and J genes are TRBV29-1 and TRBJ2-2; D is perhaps TRBD2 (5 bases). The CDR3 sequence is 14 residues long. Per the germline V gene, CDR1 is SQVTM and CDR2 is ANQGSEA. V shed 4 bases and J shed 2 bases, with 11 bases lying between them. Here the CDR3 reads CSVGEGLNTGELFF. The DNA for the CDR3 is TGCAGCGTTGGTGAGGGCTTAAACACCGGGGAGCTGTTTTTT.

This chain links TRBV6-1 with TRBJ1-1; TRBD1 matches at 11 bases. V gave up 6 bases and J gave up 1 base; unmatched junction bases: 4. Germline V lookup: CDR1 MNHNS, CDR2 SASEGT. The CDR3 covers 15 residues. DNA of the CDR3: TGTGCCAGCAGCCTGGGACAGGGGGGGAACACTGAAGCTTTCTTT. Its translation is CASSLGQGGNTEAFF.

This chain links TRBV7-9 with TRBJ2-1; D remains ambiguous. Germline CDR1 is SEHNR and CDR2 is FQNEAQ (reference sequence). With 5 bases removed from V and 8 bases from J, the gap between germline ends came to 13 bases. The CDR3 runs to 13 residues. The CDR3 DNA is TGTGCCAGCAGCCCGACGACTTTGGATGAGCAGTTCTTC. Translating gives CASSPTTLDEQFF. Filled out from reference TRBV7-9 and TRBJ2-1, the complete variable domain reads DTGVSQNPRHKITKRGQNVTFRCDPISEHNRLYWYRQTLGQGPEFLTYFQNEAQLEKSRLLSDRFSAERPKGSFSTLEIQRTEQGDSAMYLCASSPTTLDEQFFGPGTRLTVL.

The chain recombines TRBV19 with TRBJ2-2; 9 bases line up with TRBD1. The CDR3 totals 16 residues. J gave up 6 bases and V 4 bases, and 9 bases lay outside the gene matches. In germline, CDR1 is LNHDA, CDR2 SQIVND (reference sequence). CDR3 bases: TGTGCCAGTAGTACCGGGACAGGGCGAAGGGCCGGGGAGCTGTTTTTT. This encodes CASSTGTGRRAGELFF.

The chain employs TRBV7-9 and TRBJ2-5, with a tentative D call TRBD2 (6 bases). The CDR3 has 15 amino acids. Between the trimmed V and J ends, which lost 2 bases and 1 base, there was a span of 11 bases. The germline V gene has CDR1 SEHNR and CDR2 FQNEAQ (reference sequence). The CDR3 here is CASSLSLAPQETQYF. The CDR3 nucleotides read TGTGCCAGCAGCTTATCGCTAGCGCCCCAAGAGACCCAGTACTTC.

The V and J genes are TRBV29-1 and TRBJ2-7, with 11 bases aligning to TRBD2. The V and J ends lost 1 base and 2 bases, in that order; junction bases with no gene match: 4. Germline V CDR1 and CDR2: SQVTM, ANQGSEA. This CDR3 has 15 amino acids. The CDR3 nucleotides are TGCAGCGTTGAAGTGGTACTAGCGGGAGCCTACGAGCAGTACTTC. This encodes CSVEVVLAGAYEQYF.

The rearrangement joins TRBV5-4 to TRBJ2-7; D not certain. The CDR3 is 15 amino acids. Trimming removed 1 base from V and 0 bases from J, with 11 bases in between. Germline V gene lookup returns CDR1 SGHNT and CDR2 YYREEE (reference sequence). CDR3 sequence reads: CASSLRNSYSYEQYF. CDR3 nucleotides: TGTGCCAGCAGCTTGAGGAACAGCTACTCCTACGAGCAGTACTTC.

This sequence joins TRBV4-1 and TRBJ1-1; D unresolved. CDR3 length equals 14 residues. Germline V gene sequence: CDR1 MGHRA, CDR2 YSYEKL. Trimming pared 5 bases from V and 7 bases from J, leaving 17 bases between. This CDR3 is CASSAEGLLVEAFF. The CDR3 DNA reads TGCGCCAGCAGCGCAGAAGGACTATTAGTTGAAGCTTTCTTT.

Notes on this clone: Other DNA sequences in this specimen translate into the identical CDR3. The gene calls are TRBV27 and TRBJ1-5; 10 bases are a match to TRBD1. The CDR3 consists of 14 residues. Germline V gives CDR1 MNHEY, CDR2 SMNVEV (reference sequence). The V gene end was trimmed by 5 bases and the J gene end by 7 bases; junction bases not matched to a gene: 5. The chain's CDR3 is CASSIRDRGQPQHF. The CDR3 bases are TGTGCCAGCAGTATTCGGGACAGGGGCCAGCCCCAGCATTTT.

V gene TRBV5-1 combines with J gene TRBJ1-1, with D possibly TRBD1 on 6 matching bases. The ends were cut back, 1 base at V and 3 bases at J, with 13 bases in the middle. The CDR3 covers 15 residues. CDR1 and CDR2 (germline): SGHRS, YFSETQ. The CDR3 here is CASSLKTGGDTEAFF. The CDR3 nucleotides are TGCGCCAGCAGCTTGAAGACAGGCGGTGACACTGAAGCTTTCTTT.

This chain connects TRBV29-1 to TRBJ2-5; D might be TRBD1 (5 bases). The CDR3 runs to 14 residues. Germline CDR1 reads SQVTM; CDR2 reads ANQGSEA. With 1 base removed from V and 1 base from J, the gap between germline ends came to 10 bases. The CDR3 sequence is CSVEGIGVQETQYF. The CDR3 bases are TGCAGCGTTGAAGGAATAGGGGTCCAAGAGACCCAGTACTTC.

J is TRBJ2-7 and V is TRBV6-1; 12 bases are shared with TRBD1. The CDR3 runs to 15 residues. The V gene's germline CDR1 is MNHNS and CDR2 SASEGT. V gave up 2 bases and J gave up 5 bases; unmatched junction bases: 4. CDR3 nucleotides: TGTGCCAGCAGTGAATGGGGGACAGGGGGCGACGAGCAGTACTTC. It encodes CASSEWGTGGDEQYF.

The chain uses TRBV7-9 and TRBJ2-3; 7 nucleotides align to TRBD2. The junction had 7 bases not matched to a gene; V was cut back by 6 bases and J by 1 base. The CDR3 totals 15 residues. Germline V gene data show CDR1 as SEHNR and CDR2 as FQNEAQ (reference sequence). The CDR3 is CASSPREDGTDTQYF. The CDR3 bases are TGTGCCAGCAGTCCCCGGGAGGATGGCACAGATACGCAGTATTTT.

The chain has TRBV15 and TRBJ2-7; possibly TRBD1 or TRBD2 for D (6 bases each). Germline-derived CDR1 and CDR2 are LNHNV and YYDKDF (reference sequence). The CDR3 is 14 residues long. V was clipped by 5 bases and J by 4 bases, with 15 bases between them. The CDR3: CATSRQEGEYEQYF. The DNA of the CDR3 is TGTGCCACCAGCCGTCAGGAGGGGGAATACGAGCAGTACTTC.

The rearrangement uses TRBV5-4 and TRBJ2-2, with no clear D. Trimming left V 1 base short and J 4 bases short, with 11 bases between. Per the germline V gene, CDR1 is SGHNT and CDR2 is YYREEE (reference sequence). This CDR3 comprises 15 residues. The CDR3 protein is CASSLLGSPTGELFF. In DNA, the CDR3 is TGTGCCAGCAGCTTGTTGGGTAGCCCCACCGGGGAGCTGTTTTTT.

The V and J genes are TRBV27 and TRBJ2-1, with D hard to call. The germline V gene encodes CDR1 MNHEY and CDR2 SMNVEV (reference sequence). The V end was cut by 6 bases, the J end by 7 bases, with 16 bases between. CDR3 size: 14 residues. The CDR3 loop is CASSPGRVPNEQFF. The DNA for the CDR3 is TGTGCCAGCAGCCCAGGTAGGGTACCGAATGAGCAGTTCTTC.

Concerning this clone: Other DNA sequences within the sample encode an identical CDR3. The chain has TRBV7-9 and TRBJ2-5, with unresolved D. Germline V gene data show CDR1 as SEHNR and CDR2 as FQNEAQ (reference sequence). V shed 1 base and J shed 5 bases, with 5 bases lying between them. This CDR3 has 12 residues. CDR3 protein: CASSLGFETQYF. As DNA, the CDR3 is TGTGCCAGCAGCTTAGGGTTCGAGACCCAGTACTTC.

This chain uses TRBV7-9 with TRBJ2-7, with D perhaps matching TRBD2 (5 bases). CDR3 length: 13 residues. CDR1 SEHNR and CDR2 FQNEAQ come from the germline V gene (reference sequence). V lost 5 bases, J lost 3 bases, and 11 bases lay in between. The CDR3 DNA reads as TGTGCCAGCAGCCCGGGAACCTTCTACGAGCAGTACTTC. Translation gives CASSPGTFYEQYF.

This chain connects TRBV27 to TRBJ1-1; no reliable D call. The CDR3 contains 13 residues. Germline-derived CDR1 and CDR2 are MNHEY and SMNVEV (reference sequence). V was trimmed by 1 base and J by 1 base, leaving 4 bases between them. CDR3 bases: TGTGCCAGCAGTTTATTTTGGAACACTGAAGCTTTCTTT. Protein sequence: CASSLFWNTEAFF.